Listed below are T cell receptor beta chains from one sample, sequenced in a study of blood T cell repertoires in COVID-19. Assay: immunoSEQ multiplex PCR; the TCRdb copy retains only in-frame clones and omits some. The profile shows more than 250,000 clones, around 87% of them singletons. The sample consisted of peripheral blood. These receptors were obtained from a man aged 50 or older with active or convalescent COVID-19. Both conserved end residues are part of each CDR3. Each record gives: J gene, V gene, D gene, clone size, CDR3 DNA, CDR3 protein. D genes are given only for firm matches. Size values are once, few and many counts, or a class for expanded clones, and some rows have none.

>TRBJ1-2|TRBV7-2|TRBD1|-
TGTGCCAGCAGCTTATTAATTGCAGGGGGCGACTATGGCTACACCTTC
CASSLLIAGGDYGYTF
>TRBJ1-2|TRBV27|-|-
TGTGCCAGCAGCTCAGGGGTTTCCTATGGCTACACCTTC
CASSSGVSYGYTF
>TRBJ1-5|TRBV4-1|-|-
TGCGCCAGCAGCGAGGCCAAGGGGTTTAGCAATCAGCCCCAGCATTTT
CASSEAKGFSNQPQHF
>TRBJ2-3|TRBV29-1|TRBD1|-
TGCAGCGCCACACCGGGACAGGGGGCAACAGATACGCAGTATTTT
CSATPGQGATDTQYF
>TRBJ2-7|TRBV5-4|TRBD1|-
TGTGCCAGCAGCCTGCAGGGGGCTGGGAACGAGCAGTACTTC
CASSLQGAGNEQYF
>TRBJ1-2|TRBV27|TRBD1|-
TGTGCCAGCAGTTCAAACTCTAAGACCGGGACAGGGTATGGCTACACCTTC
CASSSNSKTGTGYGYTF
>TRBJ1-2|TRBV5-1|-|-
TGCGCCAGCAGCTTGGGGCCCCTTAATGGCTACACCTTC
CASSLGPLNGYTF
>TRBJ2-1|TRBV14|TRBD2|once
TGTGCCAGCAGCCATTGGCTAGCGGGGGGGCAGGGCAATGAGCAGTTCTTC
CASSHWLAGGQGNEQFF
>TRBJ2-5|TRBV29-1|TRBD1|once
TGCAGCGTTGCCCGGGACAGGGACCAAGAGACCCAGTACTTC
CSVARDRDQETQYF
>TRBJ1-6|TRBV9|TRBD1|-
TGTGCCAGCAGCGCCGGGACAGGGGCTTCACCCCTCCACTTT
CASSAGTGASPLHF
>TRBJ1-4|TRBV3-1/TRBV3-2|-|-
TGTGCCAGCAGCCAAGAATACAGGGAGAATGAAAAACTGTTTTTT
CASSQEYRENEKLFF
>TRBJ1-1|TRBV7-3|-|-
TGTGCCAGCAGCTTAGGGGGCTGGGCTGAAGCTTTCTTT
CASSLGGWAEAFF
>TRBJ2-5|TRBV28|-|few
TGTGCCAGCACCCTAGGAGGGGCGGGAAGGGGAGAGACCCAGTACTTC
CASTLGGAGRGETQYF
>TRBJ2-1|TRBV11-2|TRBD2|-
TGTGCCAGCAGCTTAGGACTAGCGGGAAATTATGAGCAGTTCTTC
CASSLGLAGNYEQFF
>TRBJ1-2|TRBV7-2|TRBD1|-
TGTGCCAGCAGCCGGGACAGGGGGCTAAATGGCTACACCTTC
CASSRDRGLNGYTF
>TRBJ1-4|TRBV2|-|-
TGTGCCAGCAGTGAACAGGGGCCCCCTAATGAAAAACTGTTTTTT
CASSEQGPPNEKLFF
>TRBJ2-2|TRBV6-5|TRBD2|-
TGTGCCAGCAGTTACCGGCGGGGGGACCACACCGGGGAGCTGTTTTTT
CASSYRRGDHTGELFF
>TRBJ2-3|TRBV7-8|-|-
TGTGCCAGCAGCCAACAGGGATCAGATACGCAGTATTTT
CASSQQGSDTQYF
>TRBJ2-1|TRBV27|-|-
TGTGCCAGCAGTGTCCCGGGGTTGCACAATGAGCAGTTCTTC
CASSVPGLHNEQFF
>TRBJ2-1|TRBV4-3|TRBD2|-
TGCGCCAGCAGCCAAGATTCCGGGGGGGCCAATGAGCAGTTCTTC
CASSQDSGGANEQFF
>TRBJ2-2|TRBV28|TRBD1|-
TGTGCCAGCAGTTTCCCGTCGGACAGGGCGAACACCGGGGAGCTGTTTTTT
CASSFPSDRANTGELFF
>TRBJ2-7|TRBV24-1|TRBD1|-
TGTGCCACCAGTGACCCCGGGACAGGGCGAAGGGACGAGCAGTACTTC
CATSDPGTGRRDEQYF
>TRBJ1-1|TRBV12-3/TRBV12-4|TRBD1|-
TGTGCCAGCAGGACGACAGGGATTGCTGAAGCTTTCTTT
CASRTTGIAEAFF
>TRBJ1-4|TRBV15|TRBD1|-
TGTGCCACCAGCAGAGATTTTGGACAGGGGGCGCTTGAAAAACTGTTTTTT
CATSRDFGQGALEKLFF